Listed here are 26 T cell receptor beta chains from one sample, sequenced in a study of T cell responses to AZD1222 COVID-19 vaccine. This table comes from immunoSEQ multiplex PCR, and its TCRdb copy is limited to in-frame clones, with some not included. The data show under 150,000 clones, roughly nine tenths seen once. Here the sequenced sample was peripheral blood, taken 28 days after the second AZD1222 dose. These receptors all stem from an adult who received the AZD1222 COVID-19 vaccine.

This clone was recorded only once. The chain couples TRBV6-5 to TRBJ1-5; D remains ambiguous. Trimming took 5 bases from V and 11 from J, leaving 13 bases between them. The CDR3 runs to 12 residues. Germline V lookup: CDR1 MNHEY, CDR2 SVGAGI. CDR3 amino acids: CASSLGDRAQHF. CDR3 coding DNA: TGTGCCAGCAGTCTGGGCGACCGGGCCCAGCATTTT.

V usage is TRBV28 and J usage is TRBJ1-2, with 7 bases lining up with TRBD1. Germline assignment: CDR1 MDHEN and CDR2 SYDVKM. V shed 5 bases and J 1 base; nucleotides not matched to a gene: 10. CDR3 length: 16 residues. The CDR3 region is CASSPGTDNFNYGYTF. CDR3 DNA: TGTGCCAGCAGTCCAGGGACAGACAATTTTAACTATGGCTACACCTTC.

This clone appeared once. The chain carries TRBV5-4 and TRBJ1-2; 7 bases are a match to TRBD1. Germline V gene sequence: CDR1 SGHNT, CDR2 YYREEE (reference sequence). V shed 4 bases, J shed 2 bases, and the junction held 8 bases outside the gene matches. CDR3 length: 15 amino acids. The CDR3 loop is CASSPPGQPNYGYTF. The CDR3 DNA reads as TGTGCCAGCAGCCCTCCGGGACAGCCGAACTATGGCTACACCTTC.

V is TRBV5-4 and J is TRBJ1-4; no firm D call. CDR3 size: 15 residues. The V and J ends lost 2 bases and 3 bases respectively, with 11 bases between them. Germline V gene lookup returns CDR1 SGHNT and CDR2 YYREEE (reference sequence). The CDR3 sequence: CASSFKSGANEKLFF. CDR3 sequence (DNA): TGTGCCAGCAGCTTTAAATCCGGGGCTAATGAAAAACTGTTTTTT.

This clone occurred a few times. CDR3 DNA sequence: TGTGCCAGCATGTACGGGACTGAAGCTTTCTTT. Amino acids: CASMYGTEAFF. The chain carries TRBV6-5 and TRBJ1-1; D call uncertain. From germline, CDR1 is MNHEY and CDR2 SVGAGI. Trimming pared 7 bases from V and 5 bases from J, leaving 8 bases between. This CDR3 is 11 amino acids long.

V and J are TRBV27 and TRBJ1-6; tentatively, D is TRBD1 (5 bases). The V and J ends lost 2 bases and 7 bases respectively, with 18 bases between them. This CDR3 has 17 residues. The germline CDR1 and CDR2 sequences are MNHEY and SMNVEV (reference sequence). CDR3 sequence reads: CASSLGFRAPRNSPLHF. The CDR3 nucleotides are TGTGCCAGCAGTTTAGGTTTCAGGGCCCCACGAAATTCACCCCTCCACTTT.

The V gene is TRBV5-1, the J gene TRBJ2-7, with D perhaps matching TRBD1 (6 bases). Germline V gives CDR1 SGHRS, CDR2 YFSETQ. The V end was cut by 3 bases, the J end by 0 bases, with 10 bases between. The CDR3 is 14 residues long. In nucleotides, the CDR3 is TGCGCCAGCAGCTGGACGGACAGCTCCTACGAGCAGTACGTC. Translated: CASSWTDSSYEQYV.

This chain uses TRBV2 with TRBJ1-2; no firm D call. Trimming pared 3 bases from V and 4 bases from J, leaving 6 bases between. CDR1 is SNHLY, CDR2 FYNNEI, per germline. This CDR3 comprises 12 residues. Written as DNA, the CDR3 is TGTGCCAGCAGTGACAGCCCCTATGGCTACACCTTC. Translating it yields CASSDSPYGYTF.

The V and J genes are TRBV5-4 and TRBJ2-5; 8 bases agree with TRBD1. The CDR3 is made up of 14 amino acids. V shed 1 base, J shed 4 bases, and the junction held 3 bases outside the gene matches. Germline V gives CDR1 SGHNT, CDR2 YYREEE (reference sequence). The CDR3 loop is CASSLTGGIETQYF. The CDR3 nucleotides are TGTGCCAGCAGCTTGACAGGGGGTATAGAGACCCAGTACTTC.

This rearrangement joins TRBV18 to TRBJ1-4; D may be TRBD1 (5 bases). V was trimmed by 3 bases and J by 7 bases, leaving 12 bases between them. The CDR3 loop spans 14 amino acids. The germline CDR1 and CDR2 sequences are KGHSH and LQKENI. Here the CDR3 reads CASSPGGASEKLFF. DNA of the CDR3: TGTGCCAGCTCACCGGGAGGGGCCAGTGAAAAACTGTTTTTT.

Only a few counts were recorded for this clone. In DNA form, the CDR3 reads TGTGCCAGCAGCCAAAACAACGGTTGGGAGCAGTACTTC. Its protein product is CASSQNNGWEQYF. This chain links TRBV11-3 with TRBJ2-7; no firm D call. This CDR3 has 13 residues. Trimming took 5 bases from V and 7 from J, leaving 15 bases between them. Germline V gene sequence: CDR1 SGHNT, CDR2 YENEEA.

The genes are TRBV7-2 and TRBJ1-2; 9 bases agree with TRBD1. Losses at the gene ends were 5 bases for V and 6 bases for J; bases not matched to a gene: 13. This CDR3 is 16 amino acids long. Germline V gene data show CDR1 as SGHTA and CDR2 as FQGNSA. The CDR3 bases are TGTGCCAGCAGCCCCTTCGGGGGACAGGGCATTAATGGCTACACCTTC. It encodes CASSPFGGQGINGYTF.

This chain links TRBV7-2 with TRBJ2-7; D might be TRBD2 (6 bases). The CDR3 extends over 13 amino acids. Germline CDR1 SGHTA, CDR2 FQGNSA. The V gene lost 3 bases and the J gene lost 6 bases, with 12 bases spanning the gap. The CDR3 region has the DNA TGTGCCAGCAGCTTTAGACTAGTGGGCGAGCAGTACTTC. Its protein product is CASSFRLVGEQYF.

This clone was detected only once. The V and J genes are TRBV7-2 and TRBJ2-3, with 11 bases lining up with TRBD2. V dropped 5 bases and J dropped 0; count of bases not matched to a gene: 7. Germline V gene data show CDR1 as SGHTA and CDR2 as FQGNSA. The CDR3 length is 17 residues. The CDR3 is CASSPRLAGISTDTQYF. CDR3 in DNA: TGTGCCAGCAGCCCTAGACTAGCGGGGATTAGCACAGATACGCAGTATTTT.

The chain combines TRBV28 with TRBJ1-2, with D unresolved. Trimming took off 1 base at V and 4 bases at J, with 10 bases between the two ends. This CDR3 spans 14 amino acids. The V gene's germline CDR1 is MDHEN and CDR2 SYDVKM. The CDR3 coding sequence is TGTGCCAGCAGTTTATACGGGCTTCTCTATGGCTACACCTTC. Protein sequence: CASSLYGLLYGYTF.

The chain joins TRBV4-1 to TRBJ1-5, with D possibly matching TRBD1 (6 bases). The CDR3 spans 17 residues. Germline V gene lookup returns CDR1 MGHRA and CDR2 YSYEKL. Trimming removed 3 bases from V and 2 bases from J, with 17 bases in between. CDR3 sequence: CASSQGTLRGGNQPQHF. The CDR3 nucleotides read TGCGCCAGCAGCCAGGGAACCCTCAGGGGTGGCAATCAGCCCCAGCATTTT.

The chain links TRBV7-6 to TRBJ2-7; possible D gene TRBD2, 5 bases. Trimming stripped 5 bases from V and 0 bases from J, with 14 bases between. This CDR3 comprises 15 residues. Germline V gene sequence: CDR1 SGHVS, CDR2 FNYEAQ. In DNA form, the CDR3 reads TGTGCCAGCAGCCGTTTTAGTGGGAGCTCCTACGAGCAGTACTTC. Amino acid sequence: CASSRFSGSSYEQYF.

The rearrangement uses TRBV10-2 and TRBJ2-7; 10 nucleotides match TRBD2. The germline CDR1 and CDR2 sequences are WSHSY and SAAADI. Trimming removed 3 bases from V and 3 bases from J; junction bases left unmatched: 8. The CDR3 consists of 16 residues. The chain's CDR3 is CASSEGASGRVYEQYF. In DNA, the CDR3 is TGCGCCAGCAGTGAAGGTGCTAGCGGGAGAGTCTACGAGCAGTACTTC.

This clone appeared once. The CDR3 protein is CASSPRTGADYNEQFF. For the CDR3, the DNA is TGTGCCAGCAGCCCCCGGACAGGGGCGGACTACAATGAGCAGTTCTTC. This sequence joins TRBV9 and TRBJ2-1, with 9 nucleotides matching TRBD1. There are 16 residues in the CDR3. CDR1 is SGDLS and CDR2 is YYNGEE in the germline V gene. Germline trimming cut 4 bases from V and 3 bases from J; bases unmatched to any gene: 8. The full variable domain, its missing parts supplied by reference TRBV9 and TRBJ2-1, is DSGVTQTPKHLITATGQRVTLRCSPRSGDLSVYWYQQSLDQGLQFLIQYYNGEERAKGNILERFSAQQFPDLHSELNLSSLELGDSALYFCASSPRTGADYNEQFFGPGTRLTVL.

CDR3 sequence (DNA): TGTGCCTGGAGTGCTACCGTAGTGGGTGGCTACACCTTC. Residues: CAWSATVVGGYTF. This chain links TRBV30 with TRBJ1-2; no firm D call. This CDR3 has 13 residues. V was pared by 1 base and J by 7 bases, with 13 bases between. Germline CDR1 GTSNPN, CDR2 SVGIG (reference sequence). Full variable domain (outside the CDR3, taken from reference TRBV30 and TRBJ1-2): SQTIHQWPATLVQPVGSPLSLECTVEGTSNPNLYWYRQAAGRGLQLLFYSVGIGQISSEVPQNLSASRPQDRQFILSSKKLLLSDSGFYLCAWSATVVGGYTFGSGTRLTVV.

The chain uses TRBV19 and TRBJ1-2, with a weak D call TRBD1 (5 bases). The CDR3 covers 13 residues. Trimming removed 7 bases from V and 7 bases from J, with 16 bases in between. Looked up from germline, CDR1 is LNHDA and CDR2 is SQIVND (reference sequence). This chain's CDR3 is CASTGTGKTGYTF. As DNA, the CDR3 is TGTGCCAGTACCGGGACCGGGAAGACTGGCTACACCTTC.

The gene calls are TRBV5-1 and TRBJ1-5; TRBD1 might be the D (6 bases). This CDR3 is 15 amino acids long. Trimming removed 0 bases from V and 5 bases from J, with 12 bases in between. Germline V lookup: CDR1 SGHRS, CDR2 YFSETQ. The CDR3 spells CASSLEGGAHQPQHF. The CDR3 DNA is TGCGCCAGCAGCTTGGAGGGGGGGGCGCATCAGCCCCAGCATTTT.

The genes are TRBV19 and TRBJ2-1; TRBD1 matches at 7 bases. V dropped 0 bases and J dropped 5; count of bases not matched to a gene: 13. This CDR3 spans 18 amino acids. The germline CDR1 and CDR2 sequences are LNHDA and SQIVND (reference sequence). CDR3 nucleotides: TGTGCCAGTAGTATAGACCCTCAAGTGGGCAGGGGGAACAATGAGCAGTTCTTC. Translated: CASSIDPQVGRGNNEQFF.

The chain links TRBV11-2 to TRBJ2-4; maybe TRBD1 (5 bases). This CDR3 is built from 18 residues. Trimming took 3 bases from V and 0 from J, leaving 18 bases between them. Germline CDR1 is SGHAT and CDR2 is FQNNGV. CDR3 amino acids: CASSFLPPDMLAKNIQYF. The CDR3 bases are TGTGCCAGCAGCTTCCTTCCCCCGGACATGTTAGCCAAAAACATTCAGTACTTC. Combining the CDR3 with reference TRBV11-2 and TRBJ2-4 gives the whole variable domain EAGVAQSPRYKIIEKRQSVAFWCNPISGHATLYWYQQILGQGPKLLIQFQNNGVVDDSQLPKDRFSAERLKGVDSTLKIQPAKLEDSAVYLCASSFLPPDMLAKNIQYFGAGTRLSVL.

The rearrangement links TRBV10-3 to TRBJ2-7, with D possibly being TRBD2 (5 bases). Trimming pared 0 bases from V and 4 bases from J, leaving 10 bases between. The V gene's germline CDR1 is ENHRY and CDR2 SYGVKD. This CDR3 is 14 amino acids long. The chain's CDR3 is CAISESGEEYEQYF. The DNA of the CDR3 is TGTGCCATCAGTGAGTCGGGAGAAGAGTACGAGCAGTACTTC.

The rearrangement uses TRBV7-2 and TRBJ2-3; TRBD2 might be the D (5 bases). Germline V gene lookup returns CDR1 SGHTA and CDR2 FQGNSA. CDR3 size: 12 residues. The germline V and J ends were trimmed by 7 bases and 2 bases, with 7 bases remaining between them. The CDR3 loop is CASNDYTDTQYF. CDR3 sequence (DNA): TGTGCCAGCAACGACTACACAGATACGCAGTATTTT.